Listed below are T cell receptor beta chains from one sample, sequenced in a study of cytomegalovirus exposure and HLA in healthy donors. Libraries were prepared by immunoSEQ multiplex PCR; TCRdb keeps only in-frame clonotypes and omits some of them. The sample lists 60,000 to 70,000 clones, about 60% occurring once. Sequencing was carried out using PBMCs. The receptors originated from a woman aged 45-65 years in good health and CMV-seronegative. Both conserved end residues are part of each CDR3. The D gene is left open where the match is weak. Rows may omit the clone size; those that give it use once, few, many or a size class.

v_gene: TRBV4-1
j_gene: TRBJ2-7
d_gene: .
abundance: .
CDR3nt: TGCGCCAGCAGCCAAGACAGAGGCCTCGAGCAGTACTTC
CDR3aa: CASSQDRGLEQYF

v_gene: TRBV7-2
j_gene: TRBJ2-5
d_gene: .
abundance: .
CDR3nt: TGTGCCAGCAGCTGGACCAGGGAAGAGACCCAGTACTTC
CDR3aa: CASSWTREETQYF

v_gene: TRBV4-1
j_gene: TRBJ1-2
d_gene: TRBD1
abundance: .
CDR3nt: TGCGCCAGCAGCCAGGGACAGGGTTCTAGCTATGGCTACACCTTC
CDR3aa: CASSQGQGSSYGYTF

v_gene: TRBV4-1
j_gene: TRBJ2-7
d_gene: TRBD2
abundance: .
CDR3nt: TGCGCCAGCAGCCATTCAACTAGCGGGCCTTACGAGCAGTACTTC
CDR3aa: CASSHSTSGPYEQYF

v_gene: TRBV28
j_gene: TRBJ1-1
d_gene: TRBD1
abundance: .
CDR3nt: TGTGCCAGCAGTTTAGTTACAGGGGGCACTGAAGCTTTCTTT
CDR3aa: CASSLVTGGTEAFF

v_gene: TRBV9
j_gene: TRBJ1-1
d_gene: .
abundance: .
CDR3nt: TGTGCCAGCAGCGCGCGACGGAGCGGCGCTGAAGCTTTCTTT
CDR3aa: CASSARRSGAEAFF

v_gene: TRBV5-4
j_gene: TRBJ1-2
d_gene: TRBD1
abundance: few
CDR3nt: TGTGCCAGCAGCTCGGGGACAGGGACCCGAAACTATGGCTACACCTTC
CDR3aa: CASSSGTGTRNYGYTF

v_gene: TRBV13
j_gene: TRBJ1-1
d_gene: .
abundance: .
CDR3nt: TGTGCCAGCAGCTTGGAAGAGGCCGAAGCTTTCTTT
CDR3aa: CASSLEEAEAFF

v_gene: TRBV28
j_gene: TRBJ1-2
d_gene: .
abundance: .
CDR3nt: TGTGCCAGCAGTTTATTCGACCCAACGGGGGATGGCTACACCTTC
CDR3aa: CASSLFDPTGDGYTF

v_gene: TRBV27
j_gene: TRBJ2-5
d_gene: TRBD2
abundance: few
CDR3nt: TGTGCCAGCAGTTTAAACGGGGGGCAAGAGACCCAGTACTTC
CDR3aa: CASSLNGGQETQYF

v_gene: TRBV19
j_gene: TRBJ1-2
d_gene: .
abundance: .
CDR3nt: TGTGCCAGTAGTAGCGGCTTCTTTAACTATGGCTACACCTTC
CDR3aa: CASSSGFFNYGYTF

v_gene: TRBV2
j_gene: TRBJ1-3
d_gene: TRBD1
abundance: .
CDR3nt: TGTGCCAGCACCCCCCGGACAGGCTCTGGAAACACCATATATTTT
CDR3aa: CASTPRTGSGNTIYF

v_gene: TRBV7-2
j_gene: TRBJ2-7
d_gene: .
abundance: few
CDR3nt: TGTGCCAGCAGCTTGCCCGGGAGCTCCTACGAGCAGTACTTC
CDR3aa: CASSLPGSSYEQYF

v_gene: TRBV25-1
j_gene: TRBJ1-1
d_gene: TRBD1
abundance: .
CDR3nt: TGTGCCAGCAGTGAATATGGACAGGGACACACTGAAGCTTTCTTT
CDR3aa: CASSEYGQGHTEAFF

v_gene: TRBV30
j_gene: TRBJ2-3
d_gene: .
abundance: few
CDR3nt: TGTGCCTGGAGTGTCAGCGCCACAGATACGCAGTATTTT
CDR3aa: CAWSVSATDTQYF

v_gene: TRBV28
j_gene: TRBJ1-1
d_gene: .
abundance: .
CDR3nt: TGTGCCAGCAGTTTGAGGGAACAGAAGAACACTGAAGCTTTCTTT
CDR3aa: CASSLREQKNTEAFF

v_gene: TRBV5-1
j_gene: TRBJ2-1
d_gene: TRBD1
abundance: .
CDR3nt: TGCGCCAGCAGCTCCGGGACAGTTGTGAATGAGCAGTTCTTC
CDR3aa: CASSSGTVVNEQFF

v_gene: TRBV5-4
j_gene: TRBJ1-2
d_gene: .
abundance: .
CDR3nt: TGTGCCAGCAGCGGTCTACAGGGAAGGGGTGGCTACACCTTC
CDR3aa: CASSGLQGRGGYTF

v_gene: TRBV27
j_gene: TRBJ1-3
d_gene: TRBD1
abundance: few
CDR3nt: TGTGCCAGCAGTCCCGGGACAGGGCTCGACACCATATATTTT
CDR3aa: CASSPGTGLDTIYF

v_gene: TRBV7-8
j_gene: TRBJ1-1
d_gene: .
abundance: few
CDR3nt: TGTGCCAGCAGCTCTCGAGCGGGAATGATGAACACTGAAGCTTTCTTT
CDR3aa: CASSSRAGMMNTEAFF

v_gene: TRBV4-3
j_gene: TRBJ1-4
d_gene: TRBD1
abundance: few
CDR3nt: TGCGCCAGCAGCCTACAGGGGACCGAGGGAAAACTGTTTTTT
CDR3aa: CASSLQGTEGKLFF

v_gene: TRBV10-3
j_gene: TRBJ2-1
d_gene: TRBD1
abundance: .
CDR3nt: TGTGCCATCAGTAAAGGACAGGGGGGGAATGAGCAGTTCTTC
CDR3aa: CAISKGQGGNEQFF

v_gene: TRBV6-6
j_gene: TRBJ1-1
d_gene: TRBD1
abundance: .
CDR3nt: TGTGCCAGCAGCCCAGGGACAGGGCGTGAAGCTTTCTTT
CDR3aa: CASSPGTGREAFF

v_gene: TRBV5-1
j_gene: TRBJ2-1
d_gene: TRBD2
abundance: few
CDR3nt: TGCGCCAGCAGCTCCGGGACTAGCGGGAGTGAGCAGTTCTTC
CDR3aa: CASSSGTSGSEQFF

v_gene: TRBV5-6
j_gene: TRBJ2-3
d_gene: TRBD2
abundance: .
CDR3nt: TGTGCCAGCAGCTTGGAGGGACTAGCGGATACGCAGTATTTT
CDR3aa: CASSLEGLADTQYF

v_gene: TRBV7-7
j_gene: TRBJ2-5
d_gene: .
abundance: .
CDR3nt: TGTGCTAGCAGCTTGGCCGCGGGGGCCCTACAAGAGACCCAGTACTTC
CDR3aa: CASSLAAGALQETQYF

v_gene: TRBV6-1
j_gene: TRBJ1-1
d_gene: TRBD1
abundance: .
CDR3nt: TGTGCCAGCAGTGTTCATAGACAGGGCACTGAAGCTTTCTTT
CDR3aa: CASSVHRQGTEAFF

v_gene: TRBV7-9
j_gene: TRBJ2-7
d_gene: .
abundance: .
CDR3nt: TGTGCCGGCAGCTCTACGACAGGCCCCAACGAGCAGTACTTC
CDR3aa: CAGSSTTGPNEQYF

v_gene: TRBV6-6
j_gene: TRBJ2-7
d_gene: .
abundance: .
CDR3nt: TGTGCCAGCAGTTACTCGTGGGAGGCAGCCTACGAGCAGTACTTC
CDR3aa: CASSYSWEAAYEQYF

v_gene: TRBV5-6
j_gene: TRBJ1-1
d_gene: .
abundance: .
CDR3nt: TGTGCCAGCAGCTCGGTAAGAAGGAGCTTGAACACTGAAGCTTTCTTT
CDR3aa: CASSSVRRSLNTEAFF

v_gene: TRBV4-1
j_gene: TRBJ1-2
d_gene: .
abundance: few
CDR3nt: TGCGCCAGCAGCCAAGCTGGTGGGGCCGTGGATGGCTACACCTTC
CDR3aa: CASSQAGGAVDGYTF

v_gene: TRBV5-1
j_gene: TRBJ2-3
d_gene: TRBD2
abundance: .
CDR3nt: TGCGCCAGCAGCTTGGGGCTAGTTGCGGGAGCCGGCACAGATACGCAGTATTTT
CDR3aa: CASSLGLVAGAGTDTQYF

v_gene: TRBV25-1
j_gene: TRBJ2-6
d_gene: TRBD1
abundance: .
CDR3nt: TGTGCCAGCAGTTCGGGACAGGGAAAATCTGGGGCCAACGTCCTGACTTTC
CDR3aa: CASSSGQGKSGANVLTF

v_gene: TRBV7-9
j_gene: TRBJ2-6
d_gene: .
abundance: .
CDR3nt: TGTGCCAGCAGATCCTTGGGGGGGGGCGGTTTTTTTGGGGCCAACGTCCTGACTTTC
CDR3aa: CASRSLGGGGFFGANVLTF

v_gene: TRBV11-2
j_gene: TRBJ1-1
d_gene: .
abundance: .
CDR3nt: TGTGCCAGCAGGACAGGTCTGAACACTGAAGCTTTCTTT
CDR3aa: CASRTGLNTEAFF

v_gene: TRBV7-9
j_gene: TRBJ1-3
d_gene: .
abundance: few
CDR3nt: TGTGCCAGCAGCTTAGGGAGCCTTGGAAACACCATATATTTT
CDR3aa: CASSLGSLGNTIYF

v_gene: TRBV2
j_gene: TRBJ2-7
d_gene: TRBD2
abundance: once
CDR3nt: TGTGCCAGTCTAGCGGGGGAAGGGTACGAGCAGTACTTC
CDR3aa: CASLAGEGYEQYF

v_gene: TRBV7-9
j_gene: TRBJ2-2
d_gene: TRBD2
abundance: once
CDR3nt: TGTGCCAGCAGCTTGGCTAGCGGGAACACCGGGGAGCTGTTTTTT
CDR3aa: CASSLASGNTGELFF

v_gene: TRBV7-3
j_gene: TRBJ1-1
d_gene: TRBD1
abundance: .
CDR3nt: TGTGCCAGCAGCTTCTCAGGGGGTACCACTGAAGCTTTCTTT
CDR3aa: CASSFSGGTTEAFF

v_gene: TRBV19
j_gene: TRBJ2-7
d_gene: TRBD1
abundance: .
CDR3nt: TGTGCCAGTAGTATCCTCCCGGGACAGGGAGCCCGGGAGCAGTACTTC
CDR3aa: CASSILPGQGAREQYF

v_gene: TRBV6-5
j_gene: TRBJ2-7
d_gene: TRBD1
abundance: .
CDR3nt: TGTGCCAGCAGTAAACAGGGGGGCACCTACGAGCAGTACTTC
CDR3aa: CASSKQGGTYEQYF

v_gene: TRBV7-3
j_gene: TRBJ2-2
d_gene: .
abundance: few
CDR3nt: TGTGCCAGCAGCTTAGGGCGGGGAACCGGGGAGCTGTTTTTT
CDR3aa: CASSLGRGTGELFF

v_gene: TRBV15
j_gene: TRBJ1-5
d_gene: .
abundance: .
CDR3nt: TGTGCCACCAGCAGAGATAGGTCCAGGATTGGGCCCCAGCATTTT
CDR3aa: CATSRDRSRIGPQHF

v_gene: TRBV7-2
j_gene: TRBJ2-1
d_gene: .
abundance: .
CDR3nt: TGTGCCAGCAGACCCCAGCGTAGCTCCTACAATGAGCAGTTCTTC
CDR3aa: CASRPQRSSYNEQFF